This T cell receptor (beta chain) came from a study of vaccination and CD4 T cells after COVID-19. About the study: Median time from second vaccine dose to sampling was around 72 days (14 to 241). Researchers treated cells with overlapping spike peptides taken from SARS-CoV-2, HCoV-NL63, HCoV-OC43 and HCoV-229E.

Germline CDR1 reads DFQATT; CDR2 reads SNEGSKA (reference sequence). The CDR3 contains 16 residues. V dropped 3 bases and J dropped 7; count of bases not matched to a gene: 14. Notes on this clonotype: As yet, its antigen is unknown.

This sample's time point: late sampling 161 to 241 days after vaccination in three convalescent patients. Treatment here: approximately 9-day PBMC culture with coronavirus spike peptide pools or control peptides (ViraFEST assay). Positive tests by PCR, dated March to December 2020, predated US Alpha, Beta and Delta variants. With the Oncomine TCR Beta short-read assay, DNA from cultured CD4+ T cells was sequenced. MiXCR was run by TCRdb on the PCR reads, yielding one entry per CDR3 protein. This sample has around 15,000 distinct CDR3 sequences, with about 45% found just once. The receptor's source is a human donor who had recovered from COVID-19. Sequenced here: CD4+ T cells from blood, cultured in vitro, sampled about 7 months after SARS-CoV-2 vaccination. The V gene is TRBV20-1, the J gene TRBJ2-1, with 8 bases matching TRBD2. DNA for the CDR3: TGCAGTGCTAGTGTTGGAGCGGGAGTACGGGAGAATGAGCAGTTCTTC. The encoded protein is CSASVGAGVRENEQFF.